Listed below are T cell receptor beta chains from one sample, sequenced in a study of T-cell memory formation after mild COVID-19. One entry per CDR3 protein results from TCRdb running MiXCR on the 5' RACE reads. This repertoire shows 300,000 to 350,000 distinct CDR3 sequences, about 13% found once; its top ten account for around 23%. Input material: PBMCs or a T cell subset sorted from them (not recorded which). The source is a man between 18 and 35 years old who had mild COVID-19 (a few samples of this study predate the infection). Cell type and time point are not known. The CDR3 runs from the conserved cysteine through the conserved F or W. The order of the fields is J gene, V gene, clone size, D gene, CDR3 DNA, CDR3 protein. The D gene is left open where the match is weak. Size is stated for part of the rows, as once, few or many counts, or as a class when the clone is expanded.

>TRBJ2-7|TRBV7-2|-|-
TGTGCCAGCAGCCGTCTAACAAGGGGCACAGAGGAGCAGTACTTC
CASSRLTRGTEEQYF
>TRBJ1-3|TRBV20-1|few|-
TGCAGTGCTTCTGACGGGGACTCTGGAAACACCATATATTTT
CSASDGDSGNTIYF
>TRBJ2-1|TRBV7-2|many|-
TGTGCCAGCAGCGCGGCCCCCGGTGAGCAGTTCTTC
CASSAAPGEQFF
>TRBJ1-3|TRBV6-6|-|-
TGTGCCAGCTCCAGGCTCTCTGGAAACACCATATATTTT
CASSRLSGNTIYF
>TRBJ2-5|TRBV12-3/TRBV12-4|-|TRBD1
TGTGCCAGCACCGCCGGGACAGCGAGCCAAGAGACCCAGTACTTC
CASTAGTASQETQYF
>TRBJ2-2|TRBV5-1|-|-
TGCGCCAGCAGCACGACCGTAGACCAAATGACCGGGGAGCTGTTTTTT
CASSTTVDQMTGELFF
>TRBJ2-1|TRBV5-1|many|-
TGCGCCAGCAGCTTGGAGGGCATCACCTACAATGAGCAGTTCTTC
CASSLEGITYNEQFF
>TRBJ2-3|TRBV18|-|-
TGTGCCAGCTCGTCTCAGGGGGGCGCAGATACGCAGTATTTT
CASSSQGGADTQYF
>TRBJ2-5|TRBV2|many|TRBD2
TGTGCCAGCAGTGAAAGGCTAGCGGGGTCGACGACCCAGTACTTC
CASSERLAGSTTQYF
>TRBJ2-1|TRBV27|-|TRBD2
TGTGCCAGCAGTTTATCGGGCGGGGGGGCCGTGGATGAGCAGTTCTTC
CASSLSGGGAVDEQFF
>TRBJ1-4|TRBV6-5|few|-
TGTGCCAGCAGTTACCTAGGGCGGGGAAAACTGTTTTTT
CASSYLGRGKLFF
>TRBJ2-3|TRBV20-1|-|-
TGCAGTGCTAGGTCTCATTACGAGGATCCAGATACGCAGTATTTT
CSARSHYEDPDTQYF
>TRBJ1-2|TRBV12-3/TRBV12-4|few|-
TGTGCCAGCAGTTTTGGGGACCAGGGAGGGTATGGCTACACCTTC
CASSFGDQGGYGYTF
>TRBJ1-2|TRBV4-3|-|-
TGCGCCAGCAGCCAAGACGTCCTTGGGGTCCTCGGCTATGGCTACACCTTC
CASSQDVLGVLGYGYTF
>TRBJ2-1|TRBV4-3|-|-
TGCGCCAGCAGCCAAGATCATGCCAGCTCCTACAATGAGCAGTTCTTC
CASSQDHASSYNEQFF